Below, 25 T cell receptor beta chains from the same sample are listed, as sequenced in a study of OX40 agonist ivuxolimab in advanced cancers. Produced via immunoSEQ multiplex PCR; TCRdb's table is partial and in-frame only. The sample lists 100,000 to 150,000 clones, 93% occurring once. This specimen consisted of CD4+ or CD8+ T cells sorted from blood, obtained in a trial of the OX40 agonist ivuxolimab. These receptors all come from an adult with an advanced solid tumor such as melanoma, head and neck, liver or kidney cancer.

J is TRBJ1-5 and V is TRBV5-8, with 7 bases fitting TRBD1. The CDR3 covers 14 residues. Trimming at V came to 3 bases and at J to 7 bases, leaving 7 bases not matched to a gene. Germline V lookup: CDR1 SGHTS, CDR2 YDEGEE. The CDR3 spells CASSSRDRGQPQHF. In DNA form, the CDR3 reads TGTGCCAGCAGCTCCCGGGACAGAGGACAGCCCCAGCATTTT. Combining the CDR3 with reference TRBV5-8 and TRBJ1-5 gives the whole variable domain EAGVTQSPTHLIKTRGQQATLRCSPISGHTSVYWYQQALGLGLQFLLWYDEGEERNRGNFPPRFSGRQFPNYSSELNVNALELEDSALYLCASSSRDRGQPQHFGDGTRLSIL.

This chain joins TRBV7-9 and TRBJ2-5, with D possibly being TRBD2 (6 bases). There are 11 residues in the CDR3. From germline, CDR1 is SEHNR and CDR2 FQNEAQ (reference sequence). The ends were cut back, 2 bases at V and 11 bases at J, with 9 bases in the middle. The CDR3 DNA sequence: TGTGCCAGCAGCTTAAGTCGGGAGCAGTACTTC. Protein sequence: CASSLSREQYF. The whole variable domain, filled in from reference TRBV7-9 and TRBJ2-5, reads DTGVSQNPRHKITKRGQNVTFRCDPISEHNRLYWYRQTLGQGPEFLTYFQNEAQLEKSRLLSDRFSAERPKGSFSTLEIQRTEQGDSAMYLCASSLSREQYFGPGTRLLVL.

The rearrangement links TRBV7-2 to TRBJ2-7; the match to TRBD2 covers 8 bases. This CDR3 region has 14 residues. V gave up 7 bases and J gave up 2 bases; unmatched junction bases: 7. In germline, CDR1 is SGHTA, CDR2 FQGNSA. CDR3 sequence (DNA): TGTGCCAGCACCCTTAGCGGGACCCCCTACGAGCAGTACTTC. Residues: CASTLSGTPYEQYF.

V usage is TRBV7-2 and J usage is TRBJ2-2; D is uncertain. This CDR3 has 15 amino acids. Trimming left V 1 base short and J 4 bases short, with 10 bases between. Germline CDR1 and CDR2: SGHTA and FQGNSA. The CDR3 region has the DNA TGTGCCAGCAGCTTAGTTCGTCAGGCCACCGGGGAGCTGTTTTTT. It encodes CASSLVRQATGELFF. Together with reference TRBV7-2 and TRBJ2-2, the CDR3 gives the full variable domain: GAGVSQSPSNKVTEKGKDVELRCDPISGHTALYWYRQSLGQGLEFLIYFQGNSAPDKSGLPSDRFSAERTGGSVSTLTIQRTQQEDSAVYLCASSLVRQATGELFFGEGSRLTVL.

The chain uses TRBV7-9 and TRBJ2-3; the D is unclear. The germline gives CDR1 SEHNR, CDR2 FQNEAQ (reference sequence). Trimming pared 1 base from V and 6 bases from J, leaving 5 bases between. There are 12 residues in the CDR3. The CDR3 nucleotides are TGTGCCAGCAGCTTAGACAAGGATACGCAGTATTTT. Translated: CASSLDKDTQYF. Full variable domain (missing parts from reference TRBV7-9 and TRBJ2-3): DTGVSQNPRHKITKRGQNVTFRCDPISEHNRLYWYRQTLGQGPEFLTYFQNEAQLEKSRLLSDRFSAERPKGSFSTLEIQRTEQGDSAMYLCASSLDKDTQYFGPGTRLTVL.

The V gene is TRBV11-2, the J gene TRBJ1-2; 8 positions agree with TRBD1. The V gene end was trimmed by 5 bases and the J gene end by 2 bases; junction bases not matched to a gene: 7. The CDR3 totals 15 residues. Germline V gene data show CDR1 as SGHAT and CDR2 as FQNNGV. The CDR3 DNA reads as TGTGCCAGCAGCAAAGGACAGGGCCTCAACTATGGCTACACCTTC. Translation gives CASSKGQGLNYGYTF.

CDR3: CASTQSRGGSYEQYF. The CDR3 DNA follows: TGTGCCAGTACCCAGTCGCGCGGCGGAAGCTACGAGCAGTACTTC. This chain joins TRBV19 and TRBJ2-7; the D is unclear. This CDR3 region has 15 residues. The V gene's germline CDR1 is LNHDA and CDR2 SQIVND (reference sequence). Trimming stripped 7 bases from V and 3 bases from J, with 19 bases between.

V gene TRBV7-3 combines with J gene TRBJ1-2; D not resolved. Trimming pared 0 bases from V and 3 bases from J, leaving 8 bases between. Germline loops: CDR1 SGHTA, CDR2 FQGTGA. There are 14 residues in the CDR3. Here the CDR3 reads CASSLTRADYGYTF. The CDR3 bases are TGTGCCAGCAGCTTAACACGGGCAGACTATGGCTACACCTTC.

V usage is TRBV6-1 and J usage is TRBJ1-1; TRBD1 agrees at 10 bases. The J segment lost 5 bases and the V segment lost 8 bases, leaving 5 bases of the junction unmatched. CDR3 length equals 13 residues. From germline, CDR1 is MNHNS and CDR2 SASEGT. The CDR3 is CASVPGQGTEAFF. The DNA for the CDR3 is TGTGCCAGCGTCCCGGGACAGGGGACTGAAGCTTTCTTT.

This clone appeared a few times. The chain employs TRBV6-5 and TRBJ1-6; D is unclear. Germline CDR1 reads MNHEY; CDR2 reads SVGAGI. V lost 2 bases and J lost 9, with 5 bases in between. The CDR3 contains 12 residues. The CDR3 nucleotides are TGTGCCAGCAGTTACGCGGGTTCACCCCTCCACTTT. Translation: CASSYAGSPLHF.

V gene TRBV7-8 combines with J gene TRBJ2-1; 11 bases align to TRBD2. The CDR3 loop spans 18 amino acids. V shed 6 bases and J 4 bases; nucleotides not matched to a gene: 14. Germline CDR1 SGHVS, CDR2 FQNEAQ. CDR3 sequence (DNA): TGTGCCAGCAGACCGAGGGACCCGGGACTAGCGGATTACAATGAGCAGTTCTTC. This sequence encodes CASRPRDPGLADYNEQFF.

The chain links TRBV9 to TRBJ1-2; 7 nucleotides match TRBD1. CDR1 and CDR2 (germline): SGDLS, YYNGEE. Trimming removed 0 bases from V and 6 bases from J; junction bases left unmatched: 5. The CDR3 length is 14 residues. Here the CDR3 reads CASSVVGDRNGYTF. The CDR3 nucleotides are TGTGCCAGCAGCGTAGTTGGGGACAGAAATGGCTACACCTTC.

This clone was seen a single time. V gene TRBV11-2 combines with J gene TRBJ2-1; weak D call: TRBD2 (5 bases). The CDR3 consists of 14 residues. The ends were cut back, 1 base at V and 6 bases at J, with 10 bases in the middle. Germline assignment: CDR1 SGHAT and CDR2 FQNNGV. DNA for the CDR3: TGTGCCAGCAGCTTAGTCGCTAGCAGCAATGAGCAGTTCTTC. Encoded protein: CASSLVASSNEQFF.

The chain carries TRBV18 and TRBJ2-7; no definite D call. CDR3 size: 12 residues. Germline loops: CDR1 KGHSH, CDR2 LQKENI. The V end lost 1 base, the J end lost 3 bases, and 4 bases lay between the germline ends. This CDR3 is CASSPQDYEQYF. The CDR3 bases are TGTGCCAGCTCACCACAGGACTACGAGCAGTACTTC.

The chain is built from TRBV2 and TRBJ1-6; no firm D call. Trimming left V 8 bases short and J 8 bases short, with 10 bases between. This CDR3 region has 12 residues. The germline CDR1 and CDR2 sequences are SNHLY and FYNNEI. The CDR3: CASDNRDSPLHF. For the CDR3, the DNA is TGTGCCAGCGATAACAGAGATTCACCCCTCCACTTT.

The chain has TRBV18 and TRBJ2-2, with D unclear. V shed 2 bases and J shed 0 bases, with 7 bases lying between them. There are 15 residues in the CDR3. CDR1 is KGHSH, CDR2 LQKENI, per germline. The CDR3 loop reads CASSPTQTNTGELFF. CDR3 DNA sequence: TGTGCCAGCTCACCAACCCAGACGAACACCGGGGAGCTGTTTTTT.

This CDR3 reads CASTLAGSYEQYF. The CDR3 nucleotides read TGTGCCAGCACACTAGCGGGGTCCTACGAGCAGTACTTC. This rearrangement joins TRBV14 to TRBJ2-7, with 10 bases fitting TRBD2. The CDR3 length is 13 residues. V lost 7 bases to trimming and J lost 1 base; unmatched junction nucleotides: 1. CDR1 is SGHDN, CDR2 FVKESK, per germline.

The rearrangement links TRBV2 to TRBJ1-2; 9 positions agree with TRBD1. V was pared by 7 bases and J by 8 bases, with 14 bases of the junction left unmatched. The CDR3 sequence is 15 residues long. The germline V gene encodes CDR1 SNHLY and CDR2 FYNNEI. The CDR3 loop reads CASTGTGIAIGGYTF. In DNA, the CDR3 is TGTGCCAGCACCGGGACAGGGATTGCTATTGGGGGCTACACCTTC.

This sequence joins TRBV11-3 and TRBJ2-7; 7 bases line up with TRBD1. CDR1 is SGHNT, CDR2 YENEEA, per germline. The CDR3 totals 15 residues. With 5 bases clipped from V and 4 bases from J, the junction kept 11 bases outside the gene matches. The chain's CDR3 is CASSPNRDSNYEQYF. The CDR3 nucleotides read TGTGCCAGCAGCCCCAACCGGGACAGCAATTACGAGCAGTACTTC.

This clone came up a few times. The chain joins TRBV28 to TRBJ1-6; 10 bases are shared with TRBD1. Unmatched junction bases numbered 5, after V lost 7 bases and J lost 5 bases. Germline values: CDR1 MDHEN, CDR2 SYDVKM. The CDR3 length is 15 residues. CDR3 protein: CASTRGTGDNSPLHF. CDR3 DNA sequence: TGTGCCAGCACTCGGGGGACAGGGGATAATTCACCCCTCCACTTT. Based on the CDR3 plus reference TRBV28 and TRBJ1-6, the full variable domain is DVKVTQSSRYLVKRTGEKVFLECVQDMDHENMFWYRQDPGLGLRLIYFSYDVKMKEKGDIPEGYSVSREKKERFSLILESASTNQTSMYLCASTRGTGDNSPLHFGNGTRLTVT.

This clone has a single count. The chain uses TRBV5-4 and TRBJ1-1, with TRBD1 identical over 8 bases. This CDR3 is built from 14 residues. Trimming removed 4 bases from V and 2 bases from J; junction bases left unmatched: 4. Germline CDR1 reads SGHNT; CDR2 reads YYREEE (reference sequence). CDR3 residues: CASSKTGANTEAFF. The CDR3 coding sequence is TGTGCCAGCAGCAAGACAGGGGCAAACACTGAAGCTTTCTTT.

This chain connects TRBV15 to TRBJ2-1; 8 bases are shared with TRBD2. CDR3 length equals 17 residues. J was trimmed by 5 bases and V by 1 base; bases with no gene match: 10. The germline V gene encodes CDR1 LNHNV and CDR2 YYDKDF (reference sequence). The CDR3 DNA reads as TGTGCCACCAGCAGAGGATCCCCTCTAGCGGGTGACAATGAGCAGTTCTTC. Translation gives CATSRGSPLAGDNEQFF. The full variable domain, with the rest looked up from reference TRBV15 and TRBJ2-1, is DAMVIQNPRYQVTQFGKPVTLSCSQTLNHNVMYWYQQKSSQAPKLLFHYYDKDFNNEADTPDNFQSRRPNTSFCFLDIRSPGLGDTAMYLCATSRGSPLAGDNEQFFGPGTRLTVL.

The J gene is TRBJ2-3, the V gene TRBV5-1; maybe TRBD1 (5 bases). This CDR3 contains 16 residues. Trimming left V 0 bases short and J 0 bases short, with 11 bases between. Germline V gives CDR1 SGHRS, CDR2 YFSETQ. CDR3 region: CASSLDRRASTDTQYF. The DNA of the CDR3 is TGCGCCAGCAGCTTGGACAGGCGAGCTAGCACAGATACGCAGTATTTT.

The rearrangement links TRBV5-4 to TRBJ1-2, with D perhaps matching TRBD1 (5 bases). CDR3 length: 15 amino acids. Germline V CDR1 and CDR2: SGHNT, YYREEE (reference sequence). V dropped 3 bases and J dropped 8 bases, with 20 bases sitting between them. Here the CDR3 DNA reads TGTGCCAGCAGCTCGAGGAGACTAGTAGAGGGGGGCTACACCTTC. The encoded protein is CASSSRRLVEGGYTF.

The V and J genes are TRBV4-2 and TRBJ2-1, with 12 bases aligning to TRBD2. CDR1 is LGHNA and CDR2 is YNFKEQ in the germline V gene. The CDR3 sequence is 16 residues long. Trimming cost V 1 base and J 4 bases; bases outside gene matches: 2. CDR3 nucleotide sequence: TGTGCCAGCAGCCAAGCACTAGCGGGGGGTTACAATGAGCAGTTCTTC. It is translated as CASSQALAGGYNEQFF.